Sequencing of this T cell receptor (beta chain) was carried out in a study of PD-1 blockade in classical Hodgkin lymphoma. Background on the study: Intravenous infusions of nivolumab 3 mg/kg reached patients every 2 weeks. The study's findings and limits: Partial responders and progressors had significantly lower baseline TCR diversity. Newly diagnosed patients were reported to exhibit reduced baseline TCR diversity relative to healthy donors. Those patients who began receiving nivolumab less than 1 year after ASCT had lower diversity, and they were excluded.

Assay: immunoSEQ multiplex PCR; the TCRdb copy retains only in-frame clones and omits some. The table includes about 92,000 clones, around 80% detected once. Germline CDR1 and CDR2: LGHNT and FRNRAP. V was cut by 0 bases and J by 7 bases, with 5 bases left in between. CDR3 length: 12 amino acids. A note on this clone: Its antigen remains unidentified.

Time point here: cycle 4 day 1 (C4D1), after 6 weeks of nivolumab. Brentuximab vedotin exposure varied among the patients, all of whom had relapsed after autologous stem cell transplantation. The source of this sequence is a human donor with classical Hodgkin lymphoma. This material consisted of peripheral blood mononuclear cells (PBMCs), taken before the fourth cycle of nivolumab. The chain employs TRBV12-5 and TRBJ2-3; D gene uncertain. CDR3 sequence reads: CASGLVRNTQYF. The DNA of the CDR3 is TGTGCTAGTGGTTTGGTACGGAATACGCAGTATTTT.